Listed below are T cell receptor beta chains from one sample, sequenced in a study of response to subunit inactivated influenza vaccine. TCRdb itself ran the RT-PCR reads through MiXCR, one entry per CDR3 protein. The sample lists hundreds of thousands of distinct CDR3 sequences, roughly 13% occurring once. Sequences were derived from PBMCs from blood, sampled less than 15 days before vaccination. The source of these receptors is a man in his fifties or sixties who received an inactivated influenza vaccine. Both conserved end residues are trimmed from each CDR3. Fields, in order: V gene, clone size, D gene, CDR3 protein. D genes are given only for firm matches. The listing skips clone size in some rows; elsewhere it reads once, few, many or a size class.

>TRBV28|many|TRBD1
ASSSIGTGDVETQY
>TRBV5-6|many|NA
ASSLFRGPDSGNTIY
>TRBV6-5|NA|TRBD2
ASSYSLAGGFNEQF
>TRBV9|few|TRBD1
ASSAGQGATEAF
>TRBV7-9|many|TRBD2
ASSPPRLAGASNEQF
>TRBV4-3|many|TRBD2
ASSPLWPSGGQTQY
>TRBV5-1|many|NA
ASSFVRHRNNEQF
>TRBV10-3|NA|NA
AISAILDRETQY
>TRBV28|NA|TRBD2
DSRLTSATGELF
>TRBV20-1|NA|NA
SARQGTGELF
>TRBV10-3|once|TRBD1
AISGYQGAETQY
>TRBV29-1|few|NA
SVGLLVGELF
>TRBV7-9|few|NA
ASSYRAYGEETQY
>TRBV10-2|NA|NA
ASSDLGPQF
>TRBV29-1|few|NA
SFRQAYEQY
>TRBV15|few|NA
ATSWGRNQPQH
>TRBV5-1|few|NA
ASSASGARGNTIY
>TRBV24-1|few|NA
ATSDSGGTQPQH
>TRBV4-2|NA|NA
ASSQDVDTGELF
>TRBV27|few|TRBD1
ASRLRTGMYQPQH
>TRBV5-1|NA|NA
ASSLMRGSYEQY
>TRBV4-3|few|TRBD2
ASSQGSGTGGYEQY
>TRBV5-1|NA|NA
ASSSATSYNEQF
>TRBV15|NA|NA
ATSRRQETQY
>TRBV25-1|few|TRBD2
ASSAGGRALDTQY
>TRBV28|many|NA
ASNQFGGETQY
>TRBV29-1|few|NA
SVTANLGSPQY
>TRBV7-8|NA|NA
ASSAPSVWSKNIQY
>TRBV7-9|many|NA
ASSFTEDEQF
>TRBV11-2|many|NA
ASRPPALNYGYT
>TRBV28|NA|NA
ASSPLRGAQGEETQY
>TRBV30|few|NA
AWTGPTNTDTQY
>TRBV28|NA|NA
ASSGRMNTEAF
>TRBV24-1|many|NA
ATRSNTGELF
>TRBV9|few|TRBD1
ASRLTGGDTDTQY
>TRBV7-6|few|NA
ASSFGQTSQETQY
>TRBV2|few|NA
ASREDRQETQY
>TRBV9|few|TRBD2
ASSVSGGAADTQY
>TRBV5-1|NA|NA
ASSLDIGASGTEAF
>TRBV7-2|few|TRBD1
ASSSPGQARYTQY
>TRBV18|once|NA
ASSARQGGNVLT
>TRBV28|NA|TRBD2
ASSILAGQPPGELF
>TRBV6-5|NA|NA
ASSYSGVGTEAF
>TRBV29-1|NA|NA
SVEGRALQETQY
>TRBV4-2|many|NA
ASSQPREGGYT
>TRBV29-1|NA|NA
SARPGLGTEAF
>TRBV12-3/TRBV12-4|few|NA
ASSPRGDGYT
>TRBV2|NA|NA
ASSAGDMDSPLH
>TRBV4-2|many|NA
ASSRQSSYNEQF
>TRBV19|few|NA
ASTLMTTRGNQPQH
>TRBV24-1|NA|NA
ATSETRTESTDTQY
>TRBV2|NA|TRBD2
ASRPGTSGPRSYEQY
>TRBV20-1|few|NA
SATPGTHLQGTQY
>TRBV7-2|few|TRBD1
ASRHGRQGTHGYT
>TRBV20-1|many|NA
SAPRDLSSYEQY
>TRBV5-1|few|TRBD1
ASSFGTVTGELF
>TRBV10-3|NA|TRBD1
AISEARQGTYEQY
>TRBV6-5|few|TRBD1
ASGYPRGDTEAF
>TRBV3-1|many|NA
ASSQELKEQF
>TRBV18|NA|NA
ASSPKQKADTQY